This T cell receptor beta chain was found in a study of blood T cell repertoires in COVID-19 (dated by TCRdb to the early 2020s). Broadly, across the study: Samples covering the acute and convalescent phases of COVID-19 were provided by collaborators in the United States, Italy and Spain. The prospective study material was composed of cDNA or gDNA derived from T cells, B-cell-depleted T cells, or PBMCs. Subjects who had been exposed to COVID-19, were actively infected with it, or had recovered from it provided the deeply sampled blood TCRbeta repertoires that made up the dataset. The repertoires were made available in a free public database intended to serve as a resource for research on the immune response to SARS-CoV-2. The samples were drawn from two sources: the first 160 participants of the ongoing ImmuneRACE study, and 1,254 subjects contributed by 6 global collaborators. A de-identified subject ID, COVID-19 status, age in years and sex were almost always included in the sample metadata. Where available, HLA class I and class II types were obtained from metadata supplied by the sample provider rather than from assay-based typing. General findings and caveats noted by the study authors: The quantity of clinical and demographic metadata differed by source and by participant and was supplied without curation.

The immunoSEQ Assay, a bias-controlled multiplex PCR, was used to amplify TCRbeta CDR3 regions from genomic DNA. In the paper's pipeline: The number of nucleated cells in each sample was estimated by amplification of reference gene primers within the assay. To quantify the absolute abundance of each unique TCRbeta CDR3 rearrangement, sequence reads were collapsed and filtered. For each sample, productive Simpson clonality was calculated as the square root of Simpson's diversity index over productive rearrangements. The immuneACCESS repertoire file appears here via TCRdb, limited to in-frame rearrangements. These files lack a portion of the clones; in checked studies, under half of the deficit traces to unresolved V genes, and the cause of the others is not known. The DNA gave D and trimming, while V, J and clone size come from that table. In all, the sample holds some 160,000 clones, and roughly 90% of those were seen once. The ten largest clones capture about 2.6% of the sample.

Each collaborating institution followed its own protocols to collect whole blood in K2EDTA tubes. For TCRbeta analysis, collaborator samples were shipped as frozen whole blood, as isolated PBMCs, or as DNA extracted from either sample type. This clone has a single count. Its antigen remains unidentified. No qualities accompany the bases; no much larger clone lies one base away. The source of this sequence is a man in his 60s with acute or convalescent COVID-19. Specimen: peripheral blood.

The CDR3 protein is CASSSGTVLAGANVLTF. At the DNA level, the sequence is TGCGCCAGCAGCTCCGGGACAGTATTGGCTGGGGCCAACGTCCTGACTTTC. The sequence is built from TRBV5-1 and TRBJ2-6, with 7 middle bases fitting TRBD1. The CDR3 sequence holds 17 residues, the cysteine and phenylalanine included. The sequence is cut down to CDR3 DNA, 51 bases in frame from base 1. Germline trimming: 3 bases from V, 2 bases from J; junction bases outside gene matches: 8. Taken from the germline V gene, the CDR1 and CDR2 loops are SGHRS and YFSETQ. The full variable domain, with segments outside the CDR3 supplied by the reference TRBV5-1 and TRBJ2-6 proteins, appears as KAGVTQTPRYLIKTRGQQVTLSCSPISGHRSVSWYQQTPGQGLQFLFEYFSETQRNKGNFPGRFSGRQFSNSRSEMNVSTLELGDSALYLCASSSGTVLAGANVLTFGAGSRLTVL.